This TCR beta chain was sequenced in a study of T-cell memory formation after mild COVID-19 (dated by TCRdb to the early 2020s). With respect to the entire study: TCR sequence clusters from the two donors were found to be largely donor specific. Two young, previously healthy adult volunteers, one female and one male, were included in the cohort. In two donors, T-cell clones that expanded and contracted after mild COVID-19 were followed by sequencing TCRalpha and TCRbeta repertoires longitudinally.

Ficoll-Paque density gradient centrifugation was used to isolate PBMCs. For sequencing, an Illumina NovaSeq 6000 was employed. TCRalpha and TCRbeta cDNA libraries were built by 5'RACE with constant-segment primers, adding sample barcodes and unique molecular identifiers. Trizol reagent was used to extract RNA from every sample. The libraries were amplified in two PCR steps, and the second step added a second sample barcode and Illumina TruSeq adapters. Sequencing of the libraries was done on an Illumina NovaSeq, producing 2 x 150 bp paired-end reads. In the original analysis: Demultiplexing of reads and collapsing into UMI-guided consensus sequences were performed with migec v1.2.7. Using mixcr v2.1.11, the UMI consensuses were aligned to TRA and TRB V and J templates and assembled into clonotypes. A clonotype was counted as expanded or contracted only if both edgeR and NoisET called the change significant, with noise models trained on biological replicates. For edgeR calls, the thresholds were a false discovery rate-adjusted p below 0.01 and a log2 fold-change of 1. PCA with hierarchical clustering of max-normalized trajectories of the 1000 most abundant clonotypes was used as exploratory dynamics analysis. The CD4 or CD8 phenotype of responding clones was assigned using the separately sequenced CD4+ and CD8+ repertoires. TCRdb reprocessed the public reads (quality trimming at Q25 with fastp, clone calling with MiXCR) and kept in-frame beta chains. CDR3 protein duplicates are merged, each entry listing the most common genes and DNA. The V and J calls reflect TCRdb's pipeline rather than the authors' work. In this sample the table shows some 180,000 distinct CDR3 sequences, under 15% of which occur a single time. 3.3% of the sample lies in the top ten.

About this clonotype: Its antigen has not been determined. No per-base quality is available; no much larger clone lies one base away.

Beyond this particular receptor, the publication reports: Only a couple of mild cases were covered in the study, and larger cohorts including severe cases with pre-infection samples were considered necessary. The detection of some responding clones in pre-infection memory suggests that pre-existing cross-reactive memory T cells joined the SARS-CoV-2 response. SARS-CoV-2 specificity of the second-wave clones peaking on day 37 was not confirmed. Clones contracting from day 15 to 85 had balanced CD4/CD8 phenotypes, while a second wave expanding from day 15 to 37 was biased towards CD4+. Contracting CD4+ clones appeared mostly in the CM and EM memory subsets, whereas CD8+ clones were enriched in EMRA.

V has 6 bases trimmed and J has 3 bases trimmed; junction bases matching no gene number 0. Including cysteine and phenylalanine, the CDR3 has 13 amino acids. Just the 39-base CDR3 DNA is kept, in frame starting at base 1. According to the germline V gene, CDR1 reads SGHVS and CDR2 reads FQNEAQ. What was sequenced was PBMCs or a T cell subset sorted from them (not recorded which). The sequence was obtained from a man between 18 and 35 years old who had mild COVID-19 (a few samples of this study predate the infection). The sample titles of this study are shuffled in the database, so cell type and time point are left out; the donor was told from shared clones. This chain joins TRBV7-8 to TRBJ1-5; 9 central nucleotides agree with TRBD1. CDR3 sequence: CASRQGANQPQHF. The DNA is TGTGCCAGCAGACAGGGGGCCAATCAGCCCCAGCATTTT.